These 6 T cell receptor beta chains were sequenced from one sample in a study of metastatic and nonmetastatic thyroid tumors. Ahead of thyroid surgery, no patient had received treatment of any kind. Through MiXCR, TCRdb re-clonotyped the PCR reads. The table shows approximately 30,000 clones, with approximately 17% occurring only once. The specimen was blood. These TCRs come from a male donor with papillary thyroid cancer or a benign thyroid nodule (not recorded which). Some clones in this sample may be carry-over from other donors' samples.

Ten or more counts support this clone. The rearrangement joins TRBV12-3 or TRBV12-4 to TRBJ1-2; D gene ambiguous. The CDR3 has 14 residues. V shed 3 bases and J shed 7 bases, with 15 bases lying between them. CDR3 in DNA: TGTGCCAGCAGTTTTGGTGAAATGGTAGTTGGCTACACCTTC. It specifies CASSFGEMVVGYTF.

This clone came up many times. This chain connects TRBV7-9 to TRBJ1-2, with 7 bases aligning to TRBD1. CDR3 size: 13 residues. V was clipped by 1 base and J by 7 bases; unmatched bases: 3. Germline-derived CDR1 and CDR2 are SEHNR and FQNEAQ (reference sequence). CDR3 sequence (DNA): TGTGCCAGCAGCTTAGGTGACAGGGCTGGCTACACCTTC. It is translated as CASSLGDRAGYTF.

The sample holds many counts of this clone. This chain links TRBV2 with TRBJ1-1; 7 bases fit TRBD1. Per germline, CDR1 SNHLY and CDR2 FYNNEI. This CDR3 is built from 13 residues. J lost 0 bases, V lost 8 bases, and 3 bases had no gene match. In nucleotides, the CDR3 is TGTGCCAGCGGGGGACAGCTGAACACTGAAGCTTTCTTT. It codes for CASGGQLNTEAFF.

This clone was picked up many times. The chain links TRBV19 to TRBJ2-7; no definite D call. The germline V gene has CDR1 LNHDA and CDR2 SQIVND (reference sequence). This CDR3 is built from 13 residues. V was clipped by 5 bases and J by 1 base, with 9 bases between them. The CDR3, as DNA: TGTGCCAGTAGTCCGGGCTCTTCCTACGAGCAGTACTTC. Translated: CASSPGSSYEQYF.

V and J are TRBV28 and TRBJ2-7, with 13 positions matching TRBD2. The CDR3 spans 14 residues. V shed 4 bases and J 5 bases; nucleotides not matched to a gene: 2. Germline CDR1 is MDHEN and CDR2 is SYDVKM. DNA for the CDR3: TGTGCCAGCAGTTGGGGACTAGCGGGACACGAGCAGTACTTC. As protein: CASSWGLAGHEQYF.

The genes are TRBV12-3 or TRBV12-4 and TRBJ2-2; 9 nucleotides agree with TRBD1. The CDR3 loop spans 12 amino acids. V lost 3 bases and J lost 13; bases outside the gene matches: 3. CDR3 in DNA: TGTGCCAGCAGTTTTCCGGGACAGGGGCTGTTTTTT. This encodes CASSFPGQGLFF.